One sample yielded the 23 T cell receptor beta chains listed below, sequenced in a study of blood T cell repertoires in COVID-19 (dated by TCRdb to the early 2020s). Library generation was performed with the immunoSEQ multiplex PCR assay. In TCRdb, the immuneACCESS table is reduced to in-frame sequences with V and J assigned. These tables do not hold every clone; where another copy was compared, an unresolved V gene accounts for under half, and the others remain unexplained. The sample contains under 35,000 clones, more than 70% of them found a single time. Roughly 7% of the sample belongs to the ten largest clones. Sequencing was performed on peripheral blood. The receptors originated from a human donor in a cohort sampled during active COVID-19.

The V gene is TRBV5-4, the J gene TRBJ2-1; D is possibly TRBD2 (6 bases). Trimming stripped 5 bases from V and 1 base from J, with 13 bases between. The length of the CDR3 is 15 residues. Per the germline V gene, CDR1 is SGHNT and CDR2 is YYREEE (reference sequence). The CDR3 DNA reads TGTGCCAGCAGTCAAGACGGACTATCCTACAATGAGCAGTTCTTC. Amino acid sequence: CASSQDGLSYNEQFF.

This chain uses TRBV19 with TRBJ2-5; 8 bases are a match to TRBD1. V lost 5 bases and J lost 3; bases outside the gene matches: 5. CDR1 is LNHDA, CDR2 SQIVND, per germline (reference sequence). This CDR3 has 14 amino acids. CDR3 protein: CASSSRDRKETQYF. The CDR3 DNA follows: TGTGCCAGTAGTTCCCGGGACAGGAAAGAGACCCAGTACTTC.

This chain joins TRBV7-2 and TRBJ1-4; 10 bases map to TRBD1. Germline CDR1 is SGHTA and CDR2 is FQGNSA. The CDR3 consists of 14 residues. V shed 6 bases, J shed 8 bases, and the junction held 6 bases outside the gene matches. CDR3 residues: CASRSGTGDEKLFF. In DNA form, the CDR3 reads TGTGCCAGCAGATCCGGGACAGGGGACGAAAAACTGTTTTTT.

The V gene is TRBV11-3, the J gene TRBJ2-3; maybe TRBD1 (6 bases). V dropped 4 bases and J dropped 2 bases, with 13 bases sitting between them. In germline, CDR1 is SGHNT, CDR2 YENEEA. The CDR3 covers 15 residues. The CDR3 DNA reads as TGTGCCAGCAGCTATGGCGGACAGCCCACAGATACGCAGTATTTT. It specifies CASSYGGQPTDTQYF.

This chain connects TRBV25-1 to TRBJ2-7; the match to TRBD2 covers 7 bases. The germline CDR1 and CDR2 sequences are MGHDK and SYGVNS. Trimming took 2 bases from V and 3 from J; bases not matched to a gene: 4. The CDR3 spans 14 residues. DNA for the CDR3: TGTGCCAGCAGTGAACGGCTAGCGGACTACGAGCAGTACTTC. Translating gives CASSERLADYEQYF.

The chain carries TRBV5-1 and TRBJ2-7; 9 bases line up with TRBD1. Germline assignment: CDR1 SGHRS and CDR2 YFSETQ. V trimming: 4 bases; J trimming: 3 bases; junction bases outside the gene matches: 11. CDR3 length equals 16 residues. The chain's CDR3 is CASSNNRDREIYEQYF. The CDR3 DNA is TGCGCCAGCAGCAACAACCGGGACAGGGAGATCTACGAGCAGTACTTC.

V usage is TRBV5-1 and J usage is TRBJ1-1; maybe TRBD1 (5 bases). In germline, CDR1 is SGHRS, CDR2 YFSETQ. Trimming took 4 bases from V and 4 from J, leaving 14 bases between them. The CDR3 runs 14 residues. In DNA, the CDR3 is TGCGCCAGCAGCCTGGACGGGGGGGTCACTGAAGCTTTCTTT. It specifies CASSLDGGVTEAFF.

V and J are TRBV4-2 and TRBJ2-5; TRBD2 matches 9 bases. The CDR3 is 15 amino acids. CDR1 is LGHNA and CDR2 is YNFKEQ in the germline V gene. Trimming removed 1 base from V and 0 bases from J; junction bases left unmatched: 0. The CDR3 DNA reads as TGTGCCAGCAGCCAAGGCGGGGGGGACCAAGAGACCCAGTACTTC. Residues: CASSQGGGDQETQYF.

The V gene is TRBV29-1, the J gene TRBJ1-1; TRBD1 matches 7 bases. Looked up from germline, CDR1 is SQVTM and CDR2 is ANQGSEA. The CDR3 covers 11 residues. Trimming at V came to 5 bases and at J to 9 bases, leaving 6 bases not matched to a gene. CDR3 bases: TGCAGCGTTCTAGACAGGGCTAAAGCTTTCTTT. As protein: CSVLDRAKAFF.

The rearrangement uses TRBV4-1 and TRBJ2-1; TRBD1 aligns across 12 bases. The CDR3 contains 17 residues. Trimming cost V 0 bases and J 9 bases; bases outside gene matches: 9. From germline, CDR1 is MGHRA and CDR2 YSYEKL. CDR3 nucleotides: TGCGCCAGCAGCCAAGAAGGAGGGGGACAGGGGGCACGTGAGCAGTTCTTC. Translation: CASSQEGGGQGAREQFF.

The chain recombines TRBV7-9 with TRBJ2-1, with 13 bases matching TRBD2. CDR3 size: 15 residues. V lost 1 base and J lost 7; bases outside the gene matches: 1. Looked up from germline, CDR1 is SEHNR and CDR2 is FQNEAQ (reference sequence). The CDR3 loop is CASSLGTSGGNEQFF. In DNA, the CDR3 is TGTGCCAGCAGCTTAGGGACTAGCGGGGGTAATGAGCAGTTCTTC.

The chain is built from TRBV11-2 and TRBJ2-7; TRBD1 might be the D (5 bases). This CDR3 region has 13 residues. CDR1 is SGHAT, CDR2 FQNNGV, per germline. Trimming took 1 base from V and 4 from J, leaving 8 bases between them. The CDR3: CASSLVGAYEQYF. The CDR3 DNA reads TGTGCCAGCAGCTTAGTAGGGGCTTACGAGCAGTACTTC.

This clone has just one count. The chain combines TRBV11-2 with TRBJ2-2; 8 nucleotides agree with TRBD2. The CDR3 sequence is 16 residues long. The junction had 6 bases not matched to a gene; V was cut back by 5 bases and J by 1 base. CDR1 SGHAT and CDR2 FQNNGV come from the germline V gene. The CDR3 spells CASSARTSRNTGELFF. CDR3 DNA: TGTGCCAGCAGCGCTAGGACTAGCAGGAACACCGGGGAGCTGTTTTTT. Supplemented by reference TRBV11-2 and TRBJ2-2, the full variable domain reads EAGVAQSPRYKIIEKRQSVAFWCNPISGHATLYWYQQILGQGPKLLIQFQNNGVVDDSQLPKDRFSAERLKGVDSTLKIQPAKLEDSAVYLCASSARTSRNTGELFFGEGSRLTVL.

The chain links TRBV28 to TRBJ2-1; D perhaps matches TRBD1 (5 bases). CDR3 size: 16 residues. V was clipped by 5 bases and J by 8 bases, with 22 bases between them. Germline loops: CDR1 MDHEN, CDR2 SYDVKM. The CDR3 sequence: CASSPPELGRYDEQFF. In DNA form, the CDR3 reads TGTGCCAGCAGTCCCCCTGAGTTGGGGCGCTATGATGAGCAGTTCTTC. The full variable domain, with the rest looked up from reference TRBV28 and TRBJ2-1, is DVKVTQSSRYLVKRTGEKVFLECVQDMDHENMFWYRQDPGLGLRLIYFSYDVKMKEKGDIPEGYSVSREKKERFSLILESASTNQTSMYLCASSPPELGRYDEQFFGPGTRLTVL.

The J gene is TRBJ1-4, the V gene TRBV25-1, with a possible D match to TRBD1 (6 bases). CDR1 is MGHDK, CDR2 SYGVNS, per germline. The CDR3 extends over 17 amino acids. Trimming stripped 3 bases from V and 8 bases from J, with 22 bases between. CDR3 nucleotide sequence: TGTGCCAGCAGTGATCCGCAGAACAGGGAAGTGGGGGAAAAACTGTTTTTT. Translated, it gives CASSDPQNREVGEKLFF.

V is TRBV27 and J is TRBJ2-3; TRBD2 agrees at 9 bases. V was clipped by 3 bases and J by 3 bases; unmatched bases: 7. This CDR3 spans 16 amino acids. Germline CDR1 and CDR2: MNHEY and SMNVEV (reference sequence). The CDR3 nucleotides are TGTGCCAGCAGTTTTCGCGGGGGGGGAGGTACAGATACGCAGTATTTT. It specifies CASSFRGGGGTDTQYF.

The chain links TRBV28 to TRBJ1-2; 7 nucleotides align to TRBD1. V lost 2 bases to trimming and J lost 8 bases; unmatched junction nucleotides: 5. The CDR3 runs 13 residues. Germline-derived CDR1 and CDR2 are MDHEN and SYDVKM. In DNA, the CDR3 is TGTGCCAGCAGTTTAAGGAACAGGGGAGGCTACACCTTC. Translated: CASSLRNRGGYTF.

This chain links TRBV5-1 with TRBJ2-1, with 7 bases fitting TRBD1. Germline V gene lookup returns CDR1 SGHRS and CDR2 YFSETQ. The trim removed 4 bases at V and 0 bases at J, leaving 10 bases unmatched. The CDR3 spans 17 residues. The CDR3 sequence: CASSEPDRPSSYNEQFF. DNA for the CDR3: TGCGCCAGCAGCGAACCGGACAGGCCGAGCTCCTACAATGAGCAGTTCTTC.

The chain is built from TRBV24-1 and TRBJ2-1, with D possibly matching TRBD2 (6 bases). Per the germline V gene, CDR1 is KGHDR and CDR2 is SFDVKD. Trimming left V 6 bases short and J 0 bases short, with 11 bases between. The CDR3 has 15 amino acids. As DNA, the CDR3 is TGTGCCACCAGTCAGACTAGTCCCTCCTACAATGAGCAGTTCTTC. It encodes CATSQTSPSYNEQFF.

This chain joins TRBV5-1 and TRBJ2-7; D gene unclear. The CDR3 is 13 residues long. Trimming took off 0 bases at V and 7 bases at J, with 11 bases between the two ends. Germline CDR1 SGHRS, CDR2 YFSETQ. DNA of the CDR3: TGCGCCAGCAGCTTGGACCCCACCGGGGAGCAGTACTTC. Protein sequence: CASSLDPTGEQYF.

This sequence joins TRBV7-9 and TRBJ2-5; TRBD2 agrees at 14 bases. V lost 5 bases to trimming and J lost 3 bases; unmatched junction nucleotides: 2. The CDR3 has 15 amino acids. Germline CDR1 reads SEHNR; CDR2 reads FQNEAQ (reference sequence). CDR3 bases: TGTGCCAGCAGCGCGGGACTAGCGGGAGAAGAGACCCAGTACTTC. Residues: CASSAGLAGEETQYF.

J is TRBJ1-2 and V is TRBV19; D is unclear. The CDR3 spans 15 residues. Germline CDR1 is LNHDA and CDR2 is SQIVND (reference sequence). Between the trimmed V and J ends, which lost 3 bases and 4 bases, there was a span of 15 bases. The CDR3 DNA reads TGTGCCAGTAGTATCGGAGGAAAACCGGCCTATGGCTACACCTTC. This sequence encodes CASSIGGKPAYGYTF.

The chain couples TRBV27 to TRBJ1-5; tentatively, D is TRBD1 (6 bases). The CDR3 length is 15 residues. V was shortened by 5 bases and J by 6 bases, with 17 bases between the two germline ends. Germline CDR1 and CDR2: MNHEY and SMNVEV (reference sequence). The CDR3 sequence: CASSLQWQGTQPQHF. The CDR3 DNA reads as TGTGCCAGCAGTCTGCAGTGGCAGGGGACTCAGCCCCAGCATTTT.